The 32 T cell receptor beta chains below were found in one sample sequenced in a study of shared clonotypes between healthy human individuals. Here immunoSEQ multiplex PCR was the method, and the copy in TCRdb shows in-frame clones only, minus some. The data contain about 2 million clones, about 95% of them singletons. The naive CD8 population came from CD45RO-negative cells selected for CCR7, without terminally differentiated effector memory CD45RA+ cells. The sample taken for sequencing was naive CD8+ T cells sorted from blood. These receptors all stem from a man aged 18 to 30 in good health.

This rearrangement joins TRBV7-9 to TRBJ1-2; 9 bases agree with TRBD1. This CDR3 spans 12 amino acids. Germline CDR1 reads SEHNR; CDR2 reads FQNEAQ (reference sequence). The V segment lost 5 bases and the J segment 8 bases; nucleotides outside the gene matches: 3. CDR3 nucleotides: TGTGCCAGCAGCCGACAGGGGGAAGGCTACACCTTC. Its translation is CASSRQGEGYTF.

The chain uses TRBV4-3 and TRBJ2-3, with 7 nucleotides matching TRBD2. Germline CDR1 LGHNA, CDR2 YSLEER. With V trimmed by 2 bases and J by 4 bases, 9 bases remained unmatched. CDR3 length equals 16 residues. CDR3 in DNA: TGCGCCAGCAGCCAATCCTCGGCGGGGGTTGCAGATACGCAGTATTTT. It translates to CASSQSSAGVADTQYF.

The genes are TRBV29-1 and TRBJ2-1, with 11 positions matching TRBD2. CDR1 and CDR2 (germline): SQVTM, ANQGSEA. The CDR3 sequence is 10 residues long. J was trimmed by 15 bases and V by 4 bases; bases with no gene match: 2. DNA for the CDR3: TGCAGCGTTGTAGCGGGAGGGGTGTTCTTC. Translation gives CSVVAGGVFF.

The V and J genes are TRBV9 and TRBJ1-2; unclear D gene. The CDR3 has 15 residues. V lost 4 bases and J lost 3, with 16 bases in between. Germline V gene lookup returns CDR1 SGDLS and CDR2 YYNGEE. CDR3 DNA: TGTGCCAGCAGCCGACCTTCGGACGGATACTATGGCTACACCTTC. Translating it yields CASSRPSDGYYGYTF.

Comment on this clone: With a much larger clone just one base away, this may be a read error. This same CDR3 is encoded by further DNA sequences in the sample. The chain's CDR3 is CASSLGDTEAFF. The CDR3 DNA is TGTGCCAGCAGCCTGGGGGACACTGAAGCTTTCTTT. The chain links TRBV6-5 to TRBJ1-1; D might be TRBD1 (5 bases). The V gene lost 6 bases and the J gene lost 3 bases, with 8 bases spanning the gap. The CDR3 covers 12 residues. Germline V gives CDR1 MNHEY, CDR2 SVGAGI.

This clone appeared a single time. Just one base apart from a much larger clone, this may be a read error. This chain connects TRBV9 to TRBJ2-7; D gene uncertain. V lost 4 bases and J 2 bases, leaving 4 bases between the germline ends. The CDR3 has 11 amino acids. The germline gives CDR1 SGDLS, CDR2 YYNGEE. CDR3 amino acids: CASSFTYEQYF. The DNA of the CDR3 is TGTGCCAGCAGCTTTACCTACGAGCAGTACTTC. The whole variable domain, remainder taken from reference TRBV9 and TRBJ2-7, is DSGVTQTPKHLITATGQRVTLRCSPRSGDLSVYWYQQSLDQGLQFLIQYYNGEERAKGNILERFSAQQFPDLHSELNLSSLELGDSALYFCASSFTYEQYFGPGTRLTVT.

The genes are TRBV9 and TRBJ2-7, with D perhaps TRBD1 (6 bases). This CDR3 has 14 amino acids. From germline, CDR1 is SGDLS and CDR2 YYNGEE. Trimming stripped 4 bases from V and 3 bases from J, with 14 bases between. Here the CDR3 reads CASSPKTGDYEQYF. The DNA for the CDR3 is TGTGCCAGCAGCCCTAAGACAGGAGACTACGAGCAGTACTTC.

The chain couples TRBV13 to TRBJ1-4, with unresolved D. This CDR3 is built from 16 residues. V lost 5 bases and J lost 0, with 13 bases in between. Germline lookup yields CDR1 PRHDT and CDR2 FYEKMQ (reference sequence). Here the CDR3 reads CASSAGYGATNEKLFF. In nucleotides, the CDR3 is TGTGCCAGCAGCGCAGGCTACGGAGCAACTAATGAAAAACTGTTTTTT. Drawing the rest from reference TRBV13 and TRBJ1-4, the complete variable domain is AAGVIQSPRHLIKEKRETATLKCYPIPRHDTVYWYQQGPGQDPQFLISFYEKMQSDKGSIPDRFSAQQFSDYHSELNMSSLELGDSALYFCASSAGYGATNEKLFFGSGTQLSVL.

This clone was recorded only once. Here the CDR3 DNA reads TGTGCCAGCAGTGAAGGTGACAGGGGGCATCAGCCCCAGCATTTT. This translates into CASSEGDRGHQPQHF. The chain couples TRBV2 to TRBJ1-5; 10 bases align to TRBD1. CDR1 and CDR2 from the germline V gene are SNHLY and FYNNEI. The CDR3 loop spans 15 amino acids. Trimming cost V 1 base and J 5 bases; bases outside gene matches: 2.

This chain connects TRBV10-3 to TRBJ2-3, with 8 bases aligning to TRBD1. The CDR3 spans 14 residues. The germline CDR1 and CDR2 sequences are ENHRY and SYGVKD. J was trimmed by 4 bases and V by 11 bases; bases with no gene match: 11. The chain's CDR3 is CAAGQGAAADTQYF. Here the CDR3 DNA reads TGTGCCGCGGGGCAGGGGGCCGCCGCAGATACGCAGTATTTT.

The J gene is TRBJ2-2, the V gene TRBV6-5; possibly TRBD2 for D (5 bases). V lost 4 bases and J 8 bases, leaving 8 bases between the germline ends. The V gene's germline CDR1 is MNHEY and CDR2 SVGAGI. The CDR3 length is 12 residues. CDR3 DNA sequence: TGTGCCAGCAGTTCCGGACTGGGGGAGCTGTTTTTT. This sequence encodes CASSSGLGELFF.

The genes are TRBV5-4 and TRBJ2-7; a weak D match, TRBD2 (6 bases). V was trimmed by 7 bases and J by 2 bases, leaving 10 bases between them. The CDR3 totals 12 residues. The germline V gene has CDR1 SGHNT and CDR2 YYREEE (reference sequence). This CDR3 reads CASGRSPYEQYF. In nucleotides, the CDR3 is TGTGCCAGCGGGAGGTCTCCCTACGAGCAGTACTTC.

This chain links TRBV6-6 with TRBJ2-2, with TRBD2 identical over 7 bases. This CDR3 is 15 amino acids long. Germline V gene lookup returns CDR1 MNHNY and CDR2 SVGAGI (reference sequence). Trimming cost V 2 bases and J 9 bases; bases outside gene matches: 9. The DNA for the CDR3 is TGTGCCAGCAGTTACAGGGGAGGGGACCCCAGGGAGCTGTTTTTT. Its protein is CASSYRGGDPRELFF.

This chain links TRBV13 with TRBJ2-3; a possible D gene is TRBD1 (5 bases). The CDR3 has 15 residues. Trimming took off 3 bases at V and 3 bases at J, with 13 bases between the two ends. Germline assignment: CDR1 PRHDT and CDR2 FYEKMQ (reference sequence). CDR3 sequence: CASSFSPRQTDTQYF. The CDR3 bases are TGTGCCAGCAGCTTCTCCCCTCGACAGACAGATACGCAGTATTTT.

The chain uses TRBV28 and TRBJ1-5; the D is unclear. The CDR3 is made up of 15 amino acids. Trimming removed 5 bases from V and 0 bases from J, with 11 bases in between. Germline assignment: CDR1 MDHEN and CDR2 SYDVKM. The CDR3 sequence is CASSPSISSNQPQHF. The CDR3 region has the DNA TGTGCCAGCAGTCCCTCGATTTCTAGCAATCAGCCCCAGCATTTT.

The V call is TRBV5-1, the J call TRBJ1-1; TRBD1 matches 10 bases. The CDR3 loop spans 14 amino acids. CDR1 SGHRS and CDR2 YFSETQ come from the germline V gene. The V segment lost 2 bases and the J segment 3 bases; nucleotides outside the gene matches: 1. The CDR3 sequence is CASSFDRGHTEAFF. For the CDR3, the DNA is TGCGCCAGCAGCTTTGACAGGGGGCACACTGAAGCTTTCTTT.

In nucleotides, the CDR3 is TGTGCCAGCAGTGAAGGCCAGTCTGGAAACACCATATATTTT. Residues: CASSEGQSGNTIYF. The rearrangement links TRBV25-1 to TRBJ1-3; D remains unclear. Trimming cost V 2 bases and J 1 base, with 6 bases left between them. CDR1 is MGHDK, CDR2 SYGVNS, per germline. The CDR3 is 14 residues long.

The chain joins TRBV7-9 to TRBJ1-5; D unresolved. The CDR3 loop spans 12 amino acids. Germline V gene data show CDR1 as SEHNR and CDR2 as FQNEAQ (reference sequence). V was trimmed by 4 bases and J by 6 bases, leaving 7 bases between them. In nucleotides, the CDR3 is TGTGCCAGCAGCTCCCAGACTCAGCCCCAGCATTTT. This sequence encodes CASSSQTQPQHF. Variable domain in full (rest from reference TRBV7-9 and TRBJ1-5): DTGVSQNPRHKITKRGQNVTFRCDPISEHNRLYWYRQTLGQGPEFLTYFQNEAQLEKSRLLSDRFSAERPKGSFSTLEIQRTEQGDSAMYLCASSSQTQPQHFGDGTRLSIL.

The chain links TRBV5-1 to TRBJ1-4, with 7 bases lining up with TRBD1. Germline CDR1 is SGHRS and CDR2 is YFSETQ. This CDR3 comprises 19 residues. V gave up 4 bases and J gave up 1 base; unmatched junction bases: 16. The chain's CDR3 is CASSPGPTGSVETNEKLFF. CDR3 sequence (DNA): TGCGCCAGCAGCCCTGGTCCGACAGGGTCAGTAGAAACTAATGAAAAACTGTTTTTT.

The chain combines TRBV4-1 with TRBJ2-1; no reliable D call. Looked up from germline, CDR1 is MGHRA and CDR2 is YSYEKL. V shed 4 bases and J shed 8 bases, with 18 bases lying between them. The CDR3 has 15 amino acids. DNA of the CDR3: TGCGCCAGCAGCCTCTATCACGGCGAGCTTTATGAGCAGTTCTTC. This codes for CASSLYHGELYEQFF.

This clone occurred once. The V call is TRBV27, the J call TRBJ1-2, with TRBD1 identical over 7 bases. The CDR3 consists of 15 residues. With V trimmed by 5 bases and J by 8 bases, 14 bases remained unmatched. Germline V gives CDR1 MNHEY, CDR2 SMNVEV (reference sequence). CDR3: CASSLTVAGGHGYTF. The CDR3 nucleotides are TGTGCCAGCAGTCTCACAGTGGCAGGGGGTCACGGCTACACCTTC.

In the case of this clone: The junction shows a germline mismatch at one end, possibly a read error. The V call is TRBV7-7, the J call TRBJ2-3; D gene ambiguous. This CDR3 has 13 residues. Germline CDR1 is SSHAT and CDR2 is FNYEAQ (reference sequence). The CDR3 DNA sequence: TGTGCTAGCAGCCCCTCCTTCGGAGATACGCAGTATTTT. Its protein product is CASSPSFGDTQYF.

The rearrangement uses TRBV29-1 and TRBJ1-6; D is uncertain. Between the trimmed V and J ends, which lost 4 bases and 5 bases, there was a span of 15 bases. The CDR3 has 15 residues. CDR1 is SQVTM, CDR2 ANQGSEA, per germline. The CDR3 loop reads CSVVLSGEDNSPLHF. The CDR3 nucleotides are TGCAGCGTTGTTCTGAGCGGTGAAGATAATTCACCCCTCCACTTT.

This clone has a single count. The chain links TRBV27 to TRBJ2-7, with D possibly being TRBD2 (6 bases). The CDR3 runs to 14 residues. Trimming took off 6 bases at V and 3 bases at J, with 15 bases between the two ends. CDR1 is MNHEY, CDR2 SMNVEV, per germline (reference sequence). This CDR3 reads CASSNTGLRYEQYF. CDR3 in DNA: TGTGCCAGCAGCAACACGGGACTCCGCTACGAGCAGTACTTC.

The chain uses TRBV9 and TRBJ1-1; possibly TRBD1 for D (5 bases). CDR1 and CDR2 (germline): SGDLS, YYNGEE. V was cut by 4 bases and J by 0 bases, with 22 bases left in between. The CDR3 totals 18 residues. The CDR3: CASSPWGGHRYMNTEAFF. The CDR3 DNA follows: TGTGCCAGCAGCCCTTGGGGAGGACACCGCTATATGAACACTGAAGCTTTCTTT.

This rearrangement joins TRBV19 to TRBJ1-1; 7 bases fit TRBD1. Germline values: CDR1 LNHDA, CDR2 SQIVND (reference sequence). Unmatched junction bases numbered 12, after V lost 6 bases and J lost 2 bases. The CDR3 sequence is 16 residues long. Written as DNA, the CDR3 is TGTGCCAGTAGGAACAAACAGGGGCTGAGAAACACTGAAGCTTTCTTT. Translated, it gives CASRNKQGLRNTEAFF.

J is TRBJ1-5 and V is TRBV27, with D uncertain. V lost 6 bases to trimming and J lost 7 bases, with 16 bases between them. CDR1 MNHEY and CDR2 SMNVEV come from the germline V gene (reference sequence). CDR3 length: 14 residues. The CDR3 here is CASSPLGVRQPQHF. The DNA of the CDR3 is TGTGCCAGCAGCCCTCTTGGGGTGAGACAGCCCCAGCATTTT.

V and J are TRBV28 and TRBJ1-3; unclear D gene. With 7 bases removed from V and 0 bases from J, the gap between germline ends came to 13 bases. The germline CDR1 and CDR2 sequences are MDHEN and SYDVKM. The CDR3 contains 15 residues. The CDR3 is CASTLTFLSGNTIYF. The CDR3 nucleotides are TGTGCCAGCACCCTCACTTTCCTCTCTGGAAACACCATATATTTT.

A word on this clone: This sample includes further DNA sequences coding for the same CDR3. This chain connects TRBV9 to TRBJ2-7, with D perhaps matching TRBD1 or TRBD2 (5 bases each). Between the trimmed V and J ends, which lost 0 bases and 3 bases, there was a span of 7 bases. CDR1 and CDR2 (germline): SGDLS, YYNGEE. The CDR3 is 13 amino acids. For the CDR3, the DNA is TGTGCCAGCAGCGTAGGGGACGACTACGAGCAGTACTTC. Translating gives CASSVGDDYEQYF.

The chain recombines TRBV29-1 with TRBJ1-2; D ambiguous. The length of the CDR3 is 12 residues. CDR1 is SQVTM, CDR2 ANQGSEA, per germline. The germline V and J ends were trimmed by 3 bases and 3 bases, with 8 bases remaining between them. CDR3 sequence (DNA): TGCAGCGTTGAGGAAGAAGACTATGGCTACACCTTC. Translation: CSVEEEDYGYTF.

This clone appeared once. The gene calls are TRBV4-3 and TRBJ2-3; 10 bases match TRBD1. This CDR3 contains 18 residues. The germline CDR1 and CDR2 sequences are LGHNA and YSLEER. The V and J ends lost 1 base and 6 bases, in that order; junction bases with no gene match: 13. The CDR3 DNA is TGCGCCAGCAGCCAAGGGCCTAGGGACAGGGGTTTAACGGATACGCAGTATTTT. It yields the protein CASSQGPRDRGLTDTQYF.

This clone appeared a few times. Other DNA sequences in this sample translate to the same CDR3. The V gene is TRBV9, the J gene TRBJ1-1; D may be TRBD1 (5 bases). Per the germline V gene, CDR1 is SGDLS and CDR2 is YYNGEE. The V end lost 0 bases, the J end lost 5 bases, and 11 bases lay between the germline ends. This CDR3 spans 14 amino acids. The CDR3 DNA is TGTGCCAGCAGCGTAGCGGGGGGAGGGACTGAAGCTTTCTTT. It encodes CASSVAGGGTEAFF.